This TCR beta chain is drawn from a study of blood T cell repertoires in COVID-19. Overall study: COVID-19 samples, acute and convalescent, were from the United States, Italy and Spain. PBMCs, B-cell-depleted T cells, or T cells provided the cDNA or gDNA that made up the material.

The protocol was immunoSEQ multiplex PCR, while the TCRdb copy is restricted to in-frame clones and leaves out a portion. The sample holds some 220,000 clones, around 85% seen once. Seattle's cohort entered during active infection and was followed longitudinally. Per the germline V gene, CDR1 is LNHDA and CDR2 is SQIVND (reference sequence). V shed 3 bases and J shed 0 bases, with 6 bases lying between them. The CDR3 totals 14 residues. Sequencing was done on a sample of peripheral blood. The V call is TRBV19, the J call TRBJ1-3, with D uncertain. The TCR sequence derives from a woman aged 70-85 years with COVID-19, enrolled during active disease. CDR3 sequence: CASSMSSSGNTIYF. DNA for the CDR3: TGTGCCAGTAGTATGAGTAGCTCTGGAAACACCATATATTTT.